Listed below are T cell receptor beta chains from one sample, sequenced in a study of cytomegalovirus exposure and HLA in healthy donors. TCRdb's table, derived via immunoSEQ multiplex PCR, lists solely in-frame clones and lacks some. The table for this sample gives over 45,000 clones. Sequencing used PBMCs. Receptor source: a woman in her late teens or twenties in good health and CMV-seronegative. Both conserved end residues are part of each CDR3. D genes are given only for firm matches.

d_call cdr3_length j_call v_call cdr3_nt cdr3_aa
TRBD1 16 TRBJ1-4 TRBV7-6 TGTGCCAGCAGCAGGAACGACAGGGGGCGCGATGAAAAACTGTTTTTT CASSRNDRGRDEKLFF
. 15 TRBJ1-1 TRBV18 TGTGCCAGCTCACCATTGACAGTCCTAAGCACTGAAGCTTTCTTT CASSPLTVLSTEAFF
. 14 TRBJ1-4 TRBV7-9 TGTGCCAGCAGCTTGGGAGCAACTAATGAAAAACTGTTTTTT CASSLGATNEKLFF
TRBD1 15 TRBJ1-1 TRBV12-5 TGTGCTAGTGGTCGGGGACAGCTTCTGAACACTGAAGCTTTCTTT CASGRGQLLNTEAFF
TRBD1 17 TRBJ2-7 TRBV10-3 TGTGCCATCAGGGAGGGGGGACAGGGTGAATCCCGCTACGAGCAGTACTTC CAIREGGQGESRYEQYF
TRBD1 14 TRBJ1-4 TRBV2 TGTGCCAGCAGGAAGACAGGGGCTAATGAAAAACTGTTTTTT CASRKTGANEKLFF
TRBD1 14 TRBJ1-1 TRBV19 TGTGCCAGTAGCCTGGGACAGTACCACACTGAAGCTTTCTTT CASSLGQYHTEAFF
. 14 TRBJ1-3 TRBV7-9 TGTGCCAGCTCTCCGTCAGTGAGGGGAAACACCATATATTTT CASSPSVRGNTIYF
TRBD2 16 TRBJ2-3 TRBV19 TGTGCCAGCACAGGAGGGCTAGCGGGGGCCCCAAGGACGCAGTATTTT CASTGGLAGAPRTQYF
. 14 TRBJ1-2 TRBV11-1 TGTGCCAGCAGCCTAGGAGGAGGACACTATGGCTACACCTTC CASSLGGGHYGYTF
. 12 TRBJ1-2 TRBV5-1 TGCGCCAGCAGCTTGGTCGGGTATGGCTACACCTTC CASSLVGYGYTF
TRBD1 15 TRBJ2-5 TRBV13 TGTGCCAGCAGCTTCCCCGGGACAGACCAAGAGACCCAGTACTTC CASSFPGTDQETQYF
. 13 TRBJ1-1 TRBV4-1 TGCGCCAGCAGCCAAGTAAACCCAGGGTTGGCTTTCTTT CASSQVNPGLAFF
TRBD1 12 TRBJ1-2 TRBV2 TGTGCCAGCAGTGGGGACAGGGGATACTACACCTTC CASSGDRGYYTF
TRBD2 14 TRBJ2-1 TRBV30 TGTGCCTGGAGTCAGAGACTAGCGGGTATTGAGCAGTTCTTC CAWSQRLAGIEQFF
TRBD2 18 TRBJ2-2 TRBV9 TGTGCCAGCAGCGTAGCTGTCCTAGCGGGGGGGCACACCGGGGAGCTGTTTTTT CASSVAVLAGGHTGELFF
. 14 TRBJ2-5 TRBV2 TGTGCCAGCAGTGTGGGGGGGGGCTGGGAGACCCAGTACTTC CASSVGGGWETQYF
TRBD1 15 TRBJ1-5 TRBV5-1 TGCGCCAGCAGCGTGACAGGGGCTAGCAATCAGCCCCAGCATTTT CASSVTGASNQPQHF
TRBD1 17 TRBJ1-6 TRBV11-3 TGTGCCAGCAGCTTAAAAGGGGTCGGGACAGCCGATTCACCCCTCCACTTT CASSLKGVGTADSPLHF
. 16 TRBJ2-1 TRBV6-6 TGTGCCAGCAGTCTCCGGACATCCCCCTACTACAATGAGCAGTTCTTC CASSLRTSPYYNEQFF
. 14 TRBJ2-7 TRBV5-5 TGTGCCAGCAGCTTATCAGCGGACTCCTACGAGCAGTACTTC CASSLSADSYEQYF
TRBD2 17 TRBJ2-7 TRBV19 TGTGCCAGTAGTATCGGGGGGTGGAGACATCCAACCTACGAGCAGTACTTC CASSIGGWRHPTYEQYF
. 13 TRBJ1-2 TRBV10-1 TGCGCCAGCAGTGCAGGGGTGGCCTATGGCTACACCTTC CASSAGVAYGYTF
TRBD2 12 TRBJ2-7 TRBV5-1 TGCGCCAGCAGCAGGACTAGCGGGGAGCAGTCCTTC CASSRTSGEQSF
TRBD2 14 TRBJ2-1 TRBV2 TGTGCCAGCAGTGACATCGGGGGGTACAATGAGCAGTTCTTC CASSDIGGYNEQFF
. 14 TRBJ2-7 TRBV5-6 TGTGCCAGCAGCTCCCGACAGCGCTCCTACGAGCAGTACTTC CASSSRQRSYEQYF
. 13 TRBJ2-2 TRBV5-1 TGCGCCAGCAGCTGGCAATTTACCGGGGAGCTGTTTTTT CASSWQFTGELFF
TRBD2 16 TRBJ2-2 TRBV18 TGTGCCAGCTCACCGAGGGTAGCGGGAGTTACCGGGGAGCTGTTTTTT CASSPRVAGVTGELFF
TRBD1 16 TRBJ1-4 TRBV6-5 TGTGCCAGCAGTTACCGACCTACAGGGGGGAATGAAAAACTGTTTTTT CASSYRPTGGNEKLFF
. 14 TRBJ2-1 TRBV19 TGTGCCAGTATCTCGCAGGGGTATAGCAATGAGCAGTTCTTC CASISQGYSNEQFF
TRBD1 16 TRBJ1-1 TRBV5-4 TGTGCCAGCAGCTTGGTATGGGACAGGGCGGACACTGAAGCTTTCTTT CASSLVWDRADTEAFF
. 12 TRBJ1-2 TRBV6-5 TGTGCCAGTATAGACAGTATCTATGGCTACACCTTC CASIDSIYGYTF
. 13 TRBJ2-7 TRBV9 TGTGCCAGCAGCGTAGGTACAGTCGACGAGCAGTACTTC CASSVGTVDEQYF
TRBD1 14 TRBJ1-2 TRBV7-2 TGTGCCAGCAGCCCAATGACAGGGAACAATGGCTACACCTTC CASSPMTGNNGYTF
TRBD1 15 TRBJ2-5 TRBV28 TGTGCCAGCGCTACAGGGGGCGAAGGGGCAGAGACCCAGTACTTC CASATGGEGAETQYF
. 12 TRBJ2-7 TRBV5-1 TGCGCCAGCAGCTTGGAGGGGTACGAGCAGTACTTC CASSLEGYEQYF
. 14 TRBJ1-1 TRBV23-1 TGCGCCACCTACAAGGGGGGGGGACCCACTGAAGCTTTCTTT CATYKGGGPTEAFF
. 15 TRBJ1-5 TRBV6-5 TGTGCCAGCAGTCGCCGGGAGGGCCCCAATCAGCCCCAGCATTTT CASSRREGPNQPQHF
TRBD1 15 TRBJ1-2 TRBV5-4 TGTGCCAGCAGAGGACAGGGGGCGGGAGGGTATGGCTACACCTTC CASRGQGAGGYGYTF
TRBD2 14 TRBJ2-3 TRBV11-3 TGTGCCAGCAGCGACCCTACTAGCGGAGATACGCAGTATTTT CASSDPTSGDTQYF
. 15 TRBJ2-1 TRBV5-1 TGCGCCAGCAGCTTGGGACTAGTTGGCTACAATGAGCAGTTCTTC CASSLGLVGYNEQFF
TRBD1 14 TRBJ1-6 TRBV6-1 TGTGCCAGCAGTAAGGACAGGGTTGAATCACCCCTCCACTTT CASSKDRVESPLHF
. 14 TRBJ2-7 TRBV28 TGTGCCAGCAGTGAGCGCCGGGAGTCCTACGAGCAGTACTTC CASSERRESYEQYF
. 15 TRBJ1-1 TRBV9 TGTGCCAGCAGCAGAGAGGGGGGAGGGGGAACTGAAGCTTTCTTT CASSREGGGGTEAFF
TRBD1 17 TRBJ1-2 TRBV5-1 TGCGCCAGCAGCGACCGAGGCGTTTGGGACAGGGGCGGCGGCTACACCTTC CASSDRGVWDRGGGYTF
TRBD2 13 TRBJ2-3 TRBV11-2 TGTGCCAGCAGCCGGGAGGTCCAGCAAACGCAGTATTTT CASSREVQQTQYF
. 16 TRBJ1-6 TRBV2 TGTGCCAGCAGTGGCCAACAGGGTCTTGTAGGTTCACCCCTCCACTTT CASSGQQGLVGSPLHF
TRBD1 15 TRBJ1-6 TRBV11-2 TGTGCCAGCAGCCAGGGACAGGGTTACAATTCACCCCTCCACTTT CASSQGQGYNSPLHF
. 16 TRBJ2-1 TRBV6-5 TGTGCCAGCAGTTACAGGGGGATGGGGGTCTACAATGAGCAGTTCTTC CASSYRGMGVYNEQFF
TRBD2 13 TRBJ2-3 TRBV6-1 TGTGCCAGCGTAGCGGGACGGGTAGATACGCAGTATTTT CASVAGRVDTQYF
. 13 TRBJ1-2 TRBV6-5 TGTGCCAGCAGTTACGGCAGGCCCTATGGCTACACCTTC CASSYGRPYGYTF
. 16 TRBJ1-2 TRBV5-1 TGCGCCAGCAGCTTGGTCCCCTTCGGGGCTAACTATGGCTACACCTTC CASSLVPFGANYGYTF
. 16 TRBJ2-3 TRBV7-9 TGTGCCAGCAGCTTACCCTTGACTAGTCCGACAGATACGCAGTATTTT CASSLPLTSPTDTQYF